This TCR beta chain was profiled in a study of blood T cell repertoires in COVID-19. Looked up from germline, CDR1 is WSHSY and CDR2 is SAAADI. The CDR3 length is 18 residues. V lost 3 bases to trimming and J lost 0 bases, with 21 bases between them. Clinical history reported by participants formed the basis on which cohorts were assigned. TCRdb's table, derived via immunoSEQ multiplex PCR, lists solely in-frame clones and lacks some. The table records around 300,000 clones, 85% to 90% of them present only once. This clone is a singleton in its sample. This chain links TRBV10-2 with TRBJ2-7, with a weak D call TRBD1 (6 bases). Sequencing was performed on PBMCs or T cells enriched from blood (not recorded which). This clonotype was obtained from a woman between 25 and 40 years old who had recovered from COVID-19. CDR3 sequence reads: CASSDPTQQGLDSYEQYF. CDR3 in DNA: TGCGCCAGCAGTGATCCAACCCAACAGGGCTTAGACTCCTACGAGCAGTACTTC.